Below, 31 T cell receptor beta chains from the same sample are listed, as sequenced in a study of blood T cells in healthy people across ages. Combining a sample-barcoded 5' primer with a J-beta primer mix, a second PCR ran for about 7 to 11 cycles. TCRdb recomputed calls from the 5' RACE reads with MiXCR, one row per CDR3 protein. The profile shows about 1,000,000 distinct CDR3 sequences, 40% to 45% of them singletons. Source material: blood. These receptors originate from an older woman in good health.

The rearrangement joins TRBV29-1 to TRBJ2-7; maybe TRBD2 (5 bases). V was cut by 5 bases and J by 4 bases, with 15 bases left in between. CDR1 SQVTM and CDR2 ANQGSEA come from the germline V gene. This CDR3 has 13 residues. CDR3 in amino acids: CSVHPGMGYEQYF. In nucleotides, the CDR3 is TGCAGCGTTCACCCGGGGATGGGGTACGAGCAGTACTTC.

As for this clonotype: Relative to the germline gene, one junction end is altered; a read error may explain this. The chain has TRBV5-1 and TRBJ2-4; D is perhaps TRBD1 (5 bases). The DNA end is more similar to TRBJ2-7, so the J call may be wrong. The CDR3 contains 12 residues. Germline V gene sequence: CDR1 SGHRS, CDR2 YFSETQ. The CDR3 bases are TGCGCCAACAGCTTGGACACCTACGAGCAGTACTTC. This codes for CANSLDTYEQYF.

This clonotype was seen only a few times. The V call is TRBV3-1, the J call TRBJ2-3; no definite D call. Germline V lookup: CDR1 LGHDT, CDR2 YNNKEL (reference sequence). This CDR3 is built from 13 residues. Trimming stripped 1 base from V and 14 bases from J, with 16 bases between. The CDR3 DNA is TGTGCCAGCAGCCAAGTAGGCCCGGGTCCGCGGTATTTT. Translated, it gives CASSQVGPGPRYF.

This clonotype was counted only a few times. This rearrangement joins TRBV6-5 to TRBJ2-1, with D possibly matching TRBD2 (6 bases). V lost 4 bases and J lost 8, with 18 bases in between. CDR1 and CDR2 (germline): MNHEY, SVGAGI. The CDR3 loop spans 15 amino acids. In DNA form, the CDR3 reads TGTGCCAGCAGTTCGCACCCGCCCTCTAGCGATGAGCAGTTCTTC. Its translation is CASSSHPPSSDEQFF.

V is TRBV6-6 and J is TRBJ2-4; 7 bases line up with TRBD1. The last part of the DNA fits TRBJ2-7 better; the J call may be wrong. This CDR3 is 16 amino acids long. Germline V gives CDR1 MNHNY, CDR2 SVGAGI (reference sequence). The CDR3 DNA follows: TGTGCCAGCAGTTACGCAAAAGGACAGGTGAGCTACGAGCAGTACTTC. It translates to CASSYAKGQVSYEQYF.

This clonotype was observed a handful of times. The CDR3: CASALSFSYNEQFF. The DNA for the CDR3 is TGTGCCAGCGCGTTAAGTTTCTCCTACAATGAGCAGTTCTTC. V usage is TRBV9 and J usage is TRBJ2-1, with D uncertain. CDR1 and CDR2 from the germline V gene are SGDLS and YYNGEE. The germline V and J ends were trimmed by 7 bases and 0 bases, with 11 bases remaining between them. The length of the CDR3 is 14 residues.

There are a few counts of this clonotype. The J gene is TRBJ2-1, the V gene TRBV5-1; a weak D match, TRBD2 (7 bases). This CDR3 comprises 13 residues. Germline loops: CDR1 SGHRS, CDR2 YFSETQ. V lost 7 bases to trimming and J lost 8 bases, with 16 bases between them. The CDR3 sequence is CASRPVGGDEQFF. CDR3 nucleotide sequence: TGCGCCAGCCGACCGGTAGGGGGGGATGAGCAGTTCTTC.

The chain is built from TRBV28 and TRBJ1-6; D call uncertain. Germline V lookup: CDR1 MDHEN, CDR2 SYDVKM. The CDR3 extends over 18 amino acids. Trimming pared 2 bases from V and 0 bases from J, leaving 14 bases between. The CDR3 sequence: CASSLEGTASSYNSPLHF. CDR3 sequence (DNA): TGTGCCAGCAGTTTAGAGGGAACGGCGAGCTCCTATAATTCACCCCTCCACTTT.

A few counts support this clonotype. The chain carries TRBV10-3 and TRBJ2-5; 7 bases match TRBD1. V gave up 10 bases and J gave up 3 bases; unmatched junction bases: 11. CDR1 is ENHRY and CDR2 is SYGVKD in the germline V gene. CDR3 length: 14 residues. In DNA form, the CDR3 reads TGTGCCACAAAGCCGGACAGGAGTAAAGAGACCCAGTACTTC. Residues: CATKPDRSKETQYF.

This chain uses TRBV5-5 with TRBJ2-5; TRBD2 is a possible D gene (5 bases). The J call may not be correct, given that the DNA end is closer to TRBJ2-7. Germline CDR1 reads SGHKS; CDR2 reads YYEKEE (reference sequence). The CDR3 runs to 14 residues. CDR3 residues: CASSVAGRPYEQYF. In nucleotides, the CDR3 is TGTGCCAGCAGCGTGGCGGGCAGGCCCTACGAGCAGTACTTC.

In its sample, this clonotype was seen once. Written as DNA, the CDR3 is TGTGCCAGCAGCGGCTATTATGGTAATTCACCCCTCCACTTT. Translation gives CASSGYYGNSPLHF. The chain is built from TRBV9 and TRBJ1-6; D is unclear. This CDR3 has 14 residues. CDR1 and CDR2 from the germline V gene are SGDLS and YYNGEE. Trimming cost V 3 bases and J 6 bases, with 10 bases left between them. The variable domain in full, completed from reference TRBV9 and TRBJ1-6, reads DSGVTQTPKHLITATGQRVTLRCSPRSGDLSVYWYQQSLDQGLQFLIQYYNGEERAKGNILERFSAQQFPDLHSELNLSSLELGDSALYFCASSGYYGNSPLHFGNGTRLTVT.

Notes on this clonotype: Being one base from a much bigger clone, this may be a read error. The chain has TRBV20-1 and TRBJ2-5; D might be TRBD2 (5 bases). CDR3 length equals 12 residues. Germline lookup yields CDR1 DFQATT and CDR2 SNEGSKA (reference sequence). In DNA form, the CDR3 reads TGCAGTACTAGAGTCGTAGAAGAGACCCAGTACTTC. Protein product: CSTRVVEETQYF.

Regarding this clonotype: A junction boundary mismatches the germline segment, possibly from a read error. The rearrangement uses TRBV20-1 and TRBJ2-1; 12 bases are a match to TRBD1. This CDR3 comprises 17 residues. Per germline, CDR1 DFQATT and CDR2 SNEGSKA (reference sequence). The CDR3 DNA follows: TGCAGTGCTGGAGATGGGACAGGGGGCCCAATGGTCAATGAGCAGTTCTTC. This sequence encodes CSAGDGTGGPMVNEQFF.

V and J are TRBV10-3 and TRBJ1-2, with D perhaps matching TRBD1 (6 bases). Germline V gene lookup returns CDR1 ENHRY and CDR2 SYGVKD. CDR3 size: 15 residues. V was cut by 5 bases and J by 8 bases, with 21 bases left in between. CDR3 protein: CAISLGGTQGTGYTF. The CDR3 DNA reads as TGTGCCATCAGTTTGGGGGGCACACAGGGTACCGGCTACACCTTC.

The chain joins TRBV7-3 to TRBJ1-4; 7 bases are shared with TRBD1. This CDR3 comprises 17 residues. The germline V gene has CDR1 SGHTA and CDR2 FQGTGA. Losses at the gene ends were 6 bases for V and 0 bases for J; bases not matched to a gene: 10. The CDR3 DNA is TGTGCCAGCAGTTCCTTCACAGGGGTTGCAACTAATGAAAAACTGTTTTTT. Protein: CASSSFTGVATNEKLFF. Together with reference TRBV7-3 and TRBJ1-4, the CDR3 gives the full variable domain: GAGVSQTPSNKVTEKGKYVELRCDPISGHTALYWYRQSLGQGPEFLIYFQGTGAADDSGLPNDRFFAVRPEGSVSTLKIQRTERGDSAVYLCASSSFTGVATNEKLFFGSGTQLSVL.

This chain joins TRBV28 and TRBJ2-2; D may be TRBD2 (6 bases). This CDR3 spans 11 amino acids. The V gene lost 10 bases and the J gene lost 5 bases, with 8 bases spanning the gap. CDR1 and CDR2 (germline): MDHEN, SYDVKM. The CDR3 is CATGGTGELFF. CDR3 DNA: TGTGCCACCGGAGGGACCGGGGAGCTGTTTTTT. The full variable domain, its missing parts supplied by reference TRBV28 and TRBJ2-2, is DVKVTQSSRYLVKRTGEKVFLECVQDMDHENMFWYRQDPGLGLRLIYFSYDVKMKEKGDIPEGYSVSREKKERFSLILESASTNQTSMYLCATGGTGELFFGEGSRLTVL.

The chain carries TRBV25-1 and TRBJ1-1, with a weak D call TRBD1 (5 bases). Trimming shortened V by 8 bases and J by 0 bases, and 10 bases separated the two germline ends. Germline-derived CDR1 and CDR2 are MGHDK and SYGVNS. This CDR3 is 13 amino acids long. CDR3 protein: CASGGLMNTEAFF. CDR3 DNA sequence: TGTGCCAGCGGGGGACTGATGAACACTGAAGCTTTCTTT.

This clonotype was counted once. The chain uses TRBV6-1 and TRBJ1-4, with D perhaps TRBD1 (6 bases). Trimming stripped 2 bases from V and 8 bases from J, with 27 bases between. Per germline, CDR1 MNHNS and CDR2 SASEGT. The CDR3 spans 19 residues. CDR3 nucleotide sequence: TGTGCCAGCAGTGAATCCGCTTCCTTACAGGGTAGTGGACTCGAAAAACTGTTTTTT. Protein product: CASSESASLQGSGLEKLFF.

This clonotype was counted between two and nine times. V is TRBV5-1 and J is TRBJ2-7, with 7 bases aligning to TRBD2. V shed 5 bases, J shed 5 bases, and the junction held 4 bases outside the gene matches. Germline V gene data show CDR1 as SGHRS and CDR2 as YFSETQ. The CDR3 contains 12 residues. CDR3 sequence reads: CASSYGLDEQYF. CDR3 in DNA: TGCGCCAGCAGTTATGGACTAGACGAGCAGTACTTC.

V and J are TRBV20-1 and TRBJ2-7; D may be TRBD1 (8 bases). V was shortened by 3 bases and J by 7 bases, with 28 bases between the two germline ends. The CDR3 consists of 17 residues. Germline CDR1 and CDR2: DFQATT and SNEGSKA (reference sequence). CDR3 coding DNA: TGCAGTGCTAGTGCCCATGGGGGGGACAGGAGCTACAATGAGCAGTACTTC. It codes for CSASAHGGDRSYNEQYF.

This clonotype appeared many times. The genes are TRBV20-1 and TRBJ2-7; 8 bases map to TRBD2. The germline V gene has CDR1 DFQATT and CDR2 SNEGSKA (reference sequence). The CDR3 totals 18 residues. V was clipped by 0 bases and J by 0 bases; unmatched bases: 13. The CDR3 bases are TGCAGTGCTAGAGATGTTAAGGGACTAGTACCTACCTCCTACGAGCAGTACTTC. This gives the protein CSARDVKGLVPTSYEQYF.

The CDR3 spells CASSLRSEGGVGNEQFF. The CDR3 nucleotides read TGTGCCAGCAGTTTAAGATCGGAAGGGGGGGTGGGCAATGAGCAGTTCTTC. V is TRBV27 and J is TRBJ2-1, with D tentatively TRBD2 (7 bases). This CDR3 comprises 17 residues. V was trimmed by 2 bases and J by 6 bases, leaving 20 bases between them. The germline gives CDR1 MNHEY, CDR2 SMNVEV (reference sequence).

This chain links TRBV11-1 with TRBJ2-7; the D call may be TRBD1 or TRBD2 (5 bases each). Between the trimmed V and J ends, which lost 2 bases and 7 bases, there was a span of 18 bases. CDR3 size: 15 residues. In germline, CDR1 is SGHAT, CDR2 FQDESV (reference sequence). The CDR3, as DNA: TGTGCCAGCAGCTTAAGCACCGGGGCCTTTGGAGAGCAGTACTTC. Translated: CASSLSTGAFGEQYF. The variable domain in full, completed from reference TRBV11-1 and TRBJ2-7, reads EAEVAQSPRYKITEKSQAVAFWCDPISGHATLYWYRQILGQGPELLVQFQDESVVDDSQLPKDRFSAERLKGVDSTLKIQPAELGDSAMYLCASSLSTGAFGEQYFGPGTRLTVT.

The rearrangement links TRBV9 to TRBJ1-2; D ambiguous. In germline, CDR1 is SGDLS, CDR2 YYNGEE. The CDR3 covers 11 residues. The ends were cut back, 6 bases at V and 5 bases at J, with 8 bases in the middle. The CDR3 DNA follows: TGTGCCAGCACCGGTCGGTATGGCTACACCTTC. It specifies CASTGRYGYTF.

This clonotype was detected only a few times. The chain links TRBV5-1 to TRBJ2-3; 14 bases are shared with TRBD2. The V segment lost 7 bases and the J segment 1 base; nucleotides outside the gene matches: 14. Germline lookup yields CDR1 SGHRS and CDR2 YFSETQ. CDR3 size: 19 residues. The CDR3 DNA reads as TGCGCCAGCGGACCAGGACTAGCGGGAGGTAGTTTGGGCACAGATACGCAGTATTTT. It is translated as CASGPGLAGGSLGTDTQYF.

The table lists this clonotype with a few counts. The chain couples TRBV27 to TRBJ2-7; TRBD2 matches 9 bases. The CDR3 spans 14 residues. V lost 10 bases, J lost 5 bases, and 12 bases stayed unmatched. Germline values: CDR1 MNHEY, CDR2 SMNVEV (reference sequence). This CDR3 reads CATWGSGRSHEQYF. In DNA form, the CDR3 reads TGTGCCACTTGGGGGAGCGGGAGGTCCCACGAGCAGTACTTC.

This chain uses TRBV4-1 with TRBJ2-7, with D tentatively TRBD1 (7 bases). The CDR3 consists of 16 residues. V was clipped by 0 bases and J by 1 base, with 13 bases between them. The V gene's germline CDR1 is MGHRA and CDR2 YSYEKL. The CDR3 spells CASSQDGAGGSYEQYF. The CDR3 region has the DNA TGCGCCAGCAGCCAAGATGGGGCAGGGGGGTCCTACGAGCAGTACTTC.

This chain links TRBV6-1 with TRBJ2-3, with 8 bases matching TRBD1. V dropped 2 bases and J dropped 2; count of bases not matched to a gene: 6. The CDR3 sequence is 16 residues long. The germline CDR1 and CDR2 sequences are MNHNS and SASEGT. The CDR3 DNA is TGTGCCAGCAGTGAACTCGGGACAGGTCTCACAGATACGCAGTATTTT. Residues: CASSELGTGLTDTQYF.

The J gene is TRBJ2-7, the V gene TRBV3-1, with D tentatively TRBD2 (6 bases). CDR3 length: 15 amino acids. The germline gives CDR1 LGHDT, CDR2 YNNKEL (reference sequence). The V gene lost 0 bases and the J gene lost 6 bases, with 15 bases spanning the gap. The CDR3 bases are TGTGCCAGCAGCCAAGAAGCCCTAGCGTCGAGCGAGCAGTACTTC. Translated, it gives CASSQEALASSEQYF.

The chain carries TRBV5-1 and TRBJ1-1; 9 bases are shared with TRBD1. J was trimmed by 4 bases and V by 4 bases; bases with no gene match: 5. The CDR3 is 14 amino acids. CDR1 and CDR2 from the germline V gene are SGHRS and YFSETQ. CDR3 DNA sequence: TGCGCCAGCAGCGTACAGGGGGCTGGCACTGAAGCTTTCTTT. This sequence encodes CASSVQGAGTEAFF.

This sequence joins TRBV3-1 and TRBJ2-4, with 7 bases lining up with TRBD2. The CDR3 length is 15 residues. V dropped 1 base and J dropped 9; count of bases not matched to a gene: 9. CDR1 LGHDT and CDR2 YNNKEL come from the germline V gene (reference sequence). The CDR3 coding sequence is TGTGCCAGCAGCCAAGTTCGGGGGGTGGAGAGCATTCAGTACTTC. Translation: CASSQVRGVESIQYF. Variable domain in full (rest from reference TRBV3-1 and TRBJ2-4): DTAVSQTPKYLVTQMGNDKSIKCEQNLGHDTMYWYKQDSKKFLKIMFSYNNKELIINETVPNRFSPKSPDKAHLNLHINSLELGDSAVYFCASSQVRGVESIQYFGAGTRLSVL.